The present T cell receptor (beta chain) was sequenced within a study of cytomegalovirus exposure and HLA in healthy donors. Study-wide findings and caveats: There were some V segments, including TRBV6-2 and TRBV6-3, excluded as indistinguishable. According to reports, the classifier identified cytomegalovirus status with high specificity and sensitivity. Accurate HLA-A and HLA-B prediction from TCR beta sequences was reported for most subjects.

This clone appeared a few times. Its target is unknown. The germline gives CDR1 MNHNS, CDR2 SASEGT. This CDR3 has 13 residues. The junction had 8 bases not matched to a gene; V was cut back by 11 bases and J by 1 base. The PCR was carried out with 60 Vbeta primers and 13 Jbeta primers. The table came from immunoSEQ multiplex PCR; TCRdb's copy has only in-frame clones and leaves some out. The data contain some 93,000 clones, around 73% of them singletons. All donors participated as healthy donors of bone marrow. The V and J genes are TRBV6-1 and TRBJ2-7, with 7 nucleotides matching TRBD1. The source of this sequence is a woman aged 35 to 49 in good health and CMV-seronegative. What was sequenced was PBMCs. The CDR3 DNA sequence: TGTGCCGGACGGGACAGTATATCCTACGAGCAGTACTTC. Translation: CAGRDSISYEQYF.